Described below is a single T cell receptor (beta chain) sequence and its context. There are 14 residues in the CDR3. Germline V gene data show CDR1 as SNHLY and CDR2 as FYNNEI. V was clipped by 4 bases and J by 6 bases, with 15 bases between them. This specimen comes from a study of T cell responses to AZD1222 COVID-19 vaccine. Assay: immunoSEQ multiplex PCR; the TCRdb copy retains only in-frame clones and omits some. Of some 120,000 clones listed, more than 75% are singletons. This sequence was found in an adult in good health. The sequenced sample was peripheral blood, obtained on day 0 of AZD1222 vaccination. This chain connects TRBV2 to TRBJ1-2, with a possible D match to TRBD1 (6 bases). The CDR3 bases are TGTGCCAGCAGTGTTCAACAGGGAATGGATGGCTACACCTTC. Translated: CASSVQQGMDGYTF.